A single sample is the source of the 17 T cell receptor beta chains below, sequenced in a study of cytomegalovirus exposure and HLA in healthy donors. Primers for the PCR totalled 60 Vbeta and 13 Jbeta. TCRdb's copy holds only in-frame clones and misses some; the assay was immunoSEQ multiplex PCR. Of about 150,000 clones listed, about two thirds are singletons. The source material was PBMCs. The receptors were gathered from a man aged 30 to 39 in good health and CMV-seropositive.

The chain links TRBV14 to TRBJ2-2; tentative D call: TRBD2 (5 bases). The CDR3 covers 18 residues. Germline V lookup: CDR1 SGHDN, CDR2 FVKESK. The ends were cut back, 3 bases at V and 1 base at J, with 18 bases in the middle. The CDR3 region is CASSHYQKNAGNTGELFF. The DNA of the CDR3 is TGTGCCAGCAGCCACTATCAAAAAAACGCGGGGAACACCGGGGAGCTGTTTTTT.

The V gene is TRBV5-1, the J gene TRBJ1-1, with 9 bases that match TRBD1. V shed 0 bases and J 2 bases; nucleotides not matched to a gene: 11. Germline CDR1 and CDR2: SGHRS and YFSETQ. The CDR3 has 18 residues. In DNA, the CDR3 is TGCGCCAGCAGCTTGGGTACGGGACAGGGAGACCTCAACACTGAAGCTTTCTTT. It specifies CASSLGTGQGDLNTEAFF.

The chain uses TRBV5-4 and TRBJ1-1, with unresolved D. CDR3 length: 11 residues. Trimming stripped 4 bases from V and 2 bases from J, with 3 bases between. CDR1 and CDR2 from the germline V gene are SGHNT and YYREEE (reference sequence). The CDR3 spells CASSVNTEAFF. The DNA for the CDR3 is TGTGCCAGCAGCGTAAACACTGAAGCTTTCTTT.

V gene TRBV11-2 combines with J gene TRBJ2-4; 7 bases map to TRBD1. The V and J ends lost 3 bases and 7 bases, in that order; junction bases with no gene match: 9. The V gene's germline CDR1 is SGHAT and CDR2 FQNNGV. The CDR3 loop spans 15 amino acids. This chain's CDR3 is CASSFDREAWNIQYF. In DNA, the CDR3 is TGTGCCAGCAGCTTCGACAGGGAAGCTTGGAACATTCAGTACTTC.

This chain links TRBV18 with TRBJ2-2, with unresolved D. Germline assignment: CDR1 KGHSH and CDR2 LQKENI. Trimming cost V 3 bases and J 6 bases, with 11 bases left between them. The CDR3 runs 14 residues. The CDR3 sequence: CASSPPLEPGELFF. Here the CDR3 DNA reads TGTGCCAGCTCACCCCCTCTAGAACCCGGGGAGCTGTTTTTT. Variable domain in full (rest from reference TRBV18 and TRBJ2-2): NAGVMQNPRHLVRRRGQEARLRCSPMKGHSHVYWYRQLPEEGLKFMVYLQKENIIDESGMPKERFSAEFPKEGPSILRIQQVVRGDSAAYFCASSPPLEPGELFFGEGSRLTVL.

A word on this clone: At one of its ends the junction is not consistent with the germline gene, which may arise from a read error. Within the sample, other DNA sequences also encode this same CDR3. The V gene is TRBV27, the J gene TRBJ1-2; 8 nucleotides match TRBD1. From germline, CDR1 is MNHEY and CDR2 SMNVEV (reference sequence). The CDR3 has 17 residues. The CDR3 reads CASSLKLGGQGNYGYTF. The CDR3 nucleotides are TGCGCCAGCAGTTTAAAACTAGGTGGACAGGGAAACTATGGCTACACCTTC.

The rearrangement uses TRBV2 and TRBJ2-1; 9 bases fit TRBD2. From germline, CDR1 is SNHLY and CDR2 FYNNEI. The trim removed 2 bases at V and 9 bases at J, leaving 8 bases unmatched. The CDR3 length is 15 residues. The DNA of the CDR3 is TGTGCCAGCAGTGAAATAGCGGGAGCGGCCAGTGAGCAGTTCTTC. This gives the protein CASSEIAGAASEQFF.

The chain recombines TRBV5-1 with TRBJ2-3; 9 bases map to TRBD1. The CDR3 loop spans 15 amino acids. Unmatched junction bases numbered 10, after V lost 6 bases and J lost 5 bases. Looked up from germline, CDR1 is SGHRS and CDR2 is YFSETQ. The CDR3 coding sequence is TGCGCCAGCAATAATGGACAGGGGATGGGAGATACGCAGTATTTT. The encoded protein is CASNNGQGMGDTQYF. The variable domain in full, completed from reference TRBV5-1 and TRBJ2-3, reads KAGVTQTPRYLIKTRGQQVTLSCSPISGHRSVSWYQQTPGQGLQFLFEYFSETQRNKGNFPGRFSGRQFSNSRSEMNVSTLELGDSALYLCASNNGQGMGDTQYFGPGTRLTVL.

The V and J genes are TRBV4-1 and TRBJ1-2; 7 nucleotides agree with TRBD1. This CDR3 contains 16 residues. Per the germline V gene, CDR1 is MGHRA and CDR2 is YSYEKL. The V segment lost 2 bases and the J segment 4 bases; nucleotides outside the gene matches: 10. DNA for the CDR3: TGCGCCAGCAGCCAACCCCGGGACAGAGTATCCTATGGCTACACCTTC. As protein: CASSQPRDRVSYGYTF.

The chain recombines TRBV7-7 with TRBJ2-1, with 7 bases lining up with TRBD2. Trimming removed 5 bases from V and 2 bases from J; junction bases left unmatched: 3. Per germline, CDR1 SSHAT and CDR2 FNYEAQ (reference sequence). This CDR3 contains 14 residues. In DNA, the CDR3 is TGTGCCAGCAGCCAAGGACTAGCCTACAATGAGCAGTTCTTC. The encoded protein is CASSQGLAYNEQFF.

The gene calls are TRBV6-1 and TRBJ1-1; no clear D. Germline-derived CDR1 and CDR2 are MNHNS and SASEGT. Trimming shortened V by 5 bases and J by 11 bases, and 12 bases separated the two germline ends. CDR3 size: 11 residues. In nucleotides, the CDR3 is TGTGCCAGCAGTTTGAGGGCCAAGGCTTTCTTT. It yields the protein CASSLRAKAFF.

The chain uses TRBV11-3 and TRBJ2-7, with D possibly TRBD2 on 6 matching bases. From germline, CDR1 is SGHNT and CDR2 YENEEA. There are 12 residues in the CDR3. V was shortened by 10 bases and J by 0 bases, with 10 bases between the two germline ends. This chain's CDR3 is CATGTDSYEQYF. The CDR3 DNA sequence: TGTGCCACCGGGACTGACTCCTACGAGCAGTACTTC.

This chain connects TRBV7-3 to TRBJ2-7; 9 nucleotides align to TRBD2. The germline CDR1 and CDR2 sequences are SGHTA and FQGTGA. The ends lost 4 bases at V and 5 bases at J; junction bases unmatched: 9. This CDR3 is 15 amino acids long. CDR3 residues: CASSSPGTSSNEQYF. DNA of the CDR3: TGTGCCAGCAGCTCACCCGGGACTAGCAGTAACGAGCAGTACTTC.

This chain joins TRBV15 and TRBJ2-7; D call uncertain. The germline CDR1 and CDR2 sequences are LNHNV and YYDKDF (reference sequence). Trimming pared 0 bases from V and 0 bases from J, leaving 6 bases between. The CDR3 extends over 14 amino acids. The CDR3 here is CATSREGTSYEQYF. The CDR3 nucleotides read TGTGCCACCAGCAGAGAGGGCACCTCCTACGAGCAGTACTTC.

The chain joins TRBV30 to TRBJ2-1; 10 nucleotides align to TRBD2. CDR1 is GTSNPN, CDR2 SVGIG, per germline (reference sequence). This CDR3 has 13 amino acids. V dropped 2 bases and J dropped 9; count of bases not matched to a gene: 4. CDR3 in amino acids: CAWSSGRAGEQFF. The CDR3 nucleotides read TGTGCCTGGAGTAGCGGGAGGGCCGGTGAGCAGTTCTTC.

This clone appeared a few times. The CDR3 nucleotides are TGTGCCAGCAGCCCCCGGGGGGGGAATCAGCCCCAGCATTTT. It specifies CASSPRGGNQPQHF. The rearrangement joins TRBV7-8 to TRBJ1-5; D might be TRBD1 (5 bases). The CDR3 covers 14 residues. Trimming stripped 5 bases from V and 4 bases from J, with 12 bases between. Looked up from germline, CDR1 is SGHVS and CDR2 is FQNEAQ.

This clone came up once. This sequence joins TRBV2 and TRBJ1-1, with D unclear. Between the trimmed V and J ends, which lost 6 bases and 1 base, there was a span of 6 bases. Germline CDR1 and CDR2: SNHLY and FYNNEI. The CDR3 consists of 12 residues. CDR3 DNA: TGTGCCAGCAGCCGAGAGAACACTGAAGCTTTCTTT. Its translation is CASSRENTEAFF.